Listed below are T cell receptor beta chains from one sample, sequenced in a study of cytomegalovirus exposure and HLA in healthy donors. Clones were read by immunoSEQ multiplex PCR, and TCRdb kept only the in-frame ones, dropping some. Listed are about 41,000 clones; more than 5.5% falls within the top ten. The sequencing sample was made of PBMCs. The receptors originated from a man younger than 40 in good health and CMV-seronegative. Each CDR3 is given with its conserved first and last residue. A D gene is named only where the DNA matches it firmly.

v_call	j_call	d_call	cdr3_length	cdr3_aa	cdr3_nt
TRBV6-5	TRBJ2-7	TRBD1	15	CASSLSGTGSYEQYF	TGTGCCAGCAGTTTGTCCGGGACAGGTAGCTACGAGCAGTACTTC
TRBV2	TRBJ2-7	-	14	CASSEARYSYEQYF	TGTGCCAGCAGTGAAGCCAGATACTCCTACGAGCAGTACTTC
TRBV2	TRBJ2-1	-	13	CASTQTARIDPFF	TGTGCCAGCACTCAGACGGCCAGGATCGATCCGTTCTTC
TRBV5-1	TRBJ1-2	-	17	CASSLLQGPQANYGYTF	TGCGCCAGCAGCTTGCTCCAGGGCCCCCAAGCTAACTATGGCTACACCTTC
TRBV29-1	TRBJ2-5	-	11	CSVGREETQYF	TGCAGCGTTGGCCGGGAAGAGACCCAGTACTTC
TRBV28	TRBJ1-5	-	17	CASSRRLGPGSNQPQHF	TGTGCCAGCAGTCGACGATTGGGCCCAGGAAGCAATCAGCCCCAGCATTTT
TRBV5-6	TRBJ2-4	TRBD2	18	CASSCRGLAELAKNIQYF	TGTGCCAGCAGCTGTAGGGGACTAGCGGAACTAGCCAAAAACATTCAGTACTTC
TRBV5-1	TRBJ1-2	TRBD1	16	CASSLARGKGAYGYTF	TGCGCCAGCAGCTTGGCCCGAGGAAAGGGGGCTTATGGCTACACCTTC
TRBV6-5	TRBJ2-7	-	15	CASSYSLAGDYEQYF	TGTGCCAGCAGTTACTCACTGGCGGGCGACTACGAGCAGTACTTC
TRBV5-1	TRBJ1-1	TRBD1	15	CASSLRTGANTEAFF	TGCGCCAGCAGCTTGCGGACAGGGGCGAACACTGAAGCTTTCTTT
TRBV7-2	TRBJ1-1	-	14	CASSLRAAVKEAFF	TGTGCCAGCAGCTTACGAGCTGCGGTAAAGGAAGCTTTCTTT
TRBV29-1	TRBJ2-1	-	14	CSVAGNISYNEQFF	TGCAGCGTTGCGGGGAACATCTCCTACAATGAGCAGTTCTTC
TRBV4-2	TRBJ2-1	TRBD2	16	CASSKSGGALVNEQFF	TGTGCCAGCAGCAAAAGCGGGGGGGCCTTAGTGAATGAGCAGTTCTTC
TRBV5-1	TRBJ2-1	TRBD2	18	CASSLHPLQAGGVNEQFF	TGCGCCAGCAGCTTGCACCCCCTCCAAGCGGGGGGAGTAAATGAGCAGTTCTTC
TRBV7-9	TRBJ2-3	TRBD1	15	CASSFRQGPTDTQYF	TGTGCCAGCAGCTTTCGACAGGGACCCACAGATACGCAGTATTTT
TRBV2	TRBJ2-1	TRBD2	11	CASLAGNEQFF	TGTGCCAGCCTAGCGGGGAATGAGCAGTTCTTC
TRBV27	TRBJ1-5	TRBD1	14	CASKQGVGNQPQHF	TGTGCCAGCAAGCAGGGGGTCGGCAATCAGCCCCAGCATTTT
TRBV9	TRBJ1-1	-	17	CASSAGAPGSIGTEAFF	TGTGCCAGCAGCGCCGGTGCCCCGGGGAGTATTGGGACTGAAGCTTTCTTT
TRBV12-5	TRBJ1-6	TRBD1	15	CASGFGDSYNSPLHF	TGTGCTAGTGGTTTCGGGGACAGTTATAATTCACCCCTCCACTTT
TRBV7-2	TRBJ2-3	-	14	CASSFERVTDTQYF	TGTGCCAGCAGCTTTGAGAGGGTCACAGATACGCAGTATTTT
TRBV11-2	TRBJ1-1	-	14	CASSSVDTNTEAFF	TGTGCCAGCAGCTCTGTGGACACGAACACTGAAGCTTTCTTT
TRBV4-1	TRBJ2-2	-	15	CASSQENQGTGELFF	TGCGCCAGCAGCCAAGAAAACCAGGGAACCGGGGAGCTGTTTTTT